The 3 T cell receptor beta chains reported below all come from one sample, sequenced in a study of T cell repertoires in cytomegalovirus infection. No antigen has been identified for these receptors. Using its own MiXCR run on the reads, TCRdb lists one record per CDR3 protein. This sample has 250,000 to 400,000 distinct CDR3 sequences, with 25% found just once. The sequences come from cultured PBMCs, collected from culture after CMV antigen stimulation. The origin of the receptors is a human donor in good health (CMV status not recorded). Some clones in this sample may be carry-over from other donors' samples.

The rearrangement joins TRBV7-9 to TRBJ2-3; 13 bases align to TRBD2. Germline CDR1 is SEHNR and CDR2 is FQNEAQ (reference sequence). This CDR3 is 16 amino acids long. The V gene end was trimmed by 4 bases and the J gene end by 3 bases; junction bases not matched to a gene: 4. For the CDR3, the DNA is TGTGCCAGCAGCTCGCCGGGACTAGCGGGAACAGATACGCAGTATTTT. It codes for CASSSPGLAGTDTQYF.

This sequence joins TRBV2 and TRBJ2-7; TRBD2 might be the D (5 bases). Trimming pared 2 bases from V and 10 bases from J, leaving 15 bases between. This CDR3 region has 13 residues. Germline V gene sequence: CDR1 SNHLY, CDR2 FYNNEI. The CDR3 sequence is CASSEIPGGGQYV. The CDR3 region has the DNA TGTGCCAGCAGTGAAATTCCCGGAGGCGGACAGTACGTC.

This sequence joins TRBV15 and TRBJ2-7; D unresolved. The CDR3 has 15 residues. Between the trimmed V and J ends, which lost 0 bases and 0 bases, there was a span of 9 bases. Germline-derived CDR1 and CDR2 are LNHNV and YYDKDF (reference sequence). The DNA for the CDR3 is TGTGCCACCAGCAGAGATCTTCGGAGCTCCTACGAGCAGTACGTC. This codes for CATSRDLRSSYEQYV.